The source of this T cell receptor (beta chain) is a study of T cell responses to AZD1222 COVID-19 vaccine. Study findings and constraints: Spike-specific TCR breadth and depth were elevated following two AZD1222 doses.

Only in-frame clones appear in the TCRdb table, and some are missing; sequencing was by immunoSEQ multiplex PCR. In the table there are 86,000 or so clones, approximately 91% of which are singletons. Points on this clone: What it recognizes is unknown.

The CDR3 spans 11 residues. Germline V CDR1 and CDR2: SSHAT, FNYEAQ (reference sequence). It was second doses at about 4 or about 12 weeks that were pooled. This chain joins TRBV7-7 and TRBJ2-4; weak D call: TRBD2 (6 bases). This clonotype originated in an adult who received the AZD1222 COVID-19 vaccine. The source was peripheral blood, collected 28 days after the second AZD1222 dose. The CDR3 is CATGDGKIQYF. The CDR3 coding sequence is TGTGCTACGGGAGACGGGAAGATTCAGTACTTC.